This T cell receptor (beta chain) was observed in a study of early T cells in non-severe SARS-CoV-2 infection. Study information: From unsorted whole blood, bulk RNA was sequenced, and the chains remained unpaired.

Attachment of unique molecular identifiers was made to individual cDNA molecules. TCRdb reanalysed the 5' RACE reads using MiXCR and keeps one entry per CDR3 protein. The sample consists of roughly 69,000 distinct CDR3 sequences, roughly 9.5% of them appearing once. Looked up from germline, CDR1 is SEHNR and CDR2 is FQNEAQ (reference sequence). V gave up 3 bases and J gave up 6 bases, with 21 bases separating them. This CDR3 is 17 amino acids long. This clonotype was picked up a small number of times. Material for sequencing was whole blood. V is TRBV7-9 and J is TRBJ1-5; no reliable D call. The origin of this receptor is an adult who was a healthcare worker with PCR-confirmed SARS-CoV-2 infection or an uninfected control (not recorded which). The CDR3 sequence is CASSFYPRGKKVQPQHF. CDR3 nucleotide sequence: TGTGCCAGCAGCTTCTACCCACGAGGGAAGAAGGTTCAGCCCCAGCATTTT.